The next 15 T cell receptor beta chains were all read from a single sample in a study of Ad26.COV2.S vaccination and SARS-CoV-2 variants (dated by TCRdb to about 2021). The treatment or condition tag for this specimen amounts to: roughly 20 received Ad26.COV2.S at low or high dose, single or two shots; about five received placebo; per-sample allocation not given. For vaccine and placebo recipients, repertoires were sequenced using samples collected on day 63 after the first injection. Library prep was done by the immunoSEQ multiplex PCR assay. In its TCRdb copy, this immuneACCESS table keeps in-frame sequences only and misses some clones. Where compared with another copy, unresolved V genes explain less than half of these, and the others have no known cause. This sample holds roughly 700,000 clones; around 90% were observed only once. The ten largest clones add up to about 1.5% of the sample. The sample in question was peripheral blood, obtained in a trial of Ad26.COV2.S vaccine versus placebo. These receptors were obtained from a person aged 18-60 years who received the Ad26.COV2.S COVID-19 vaccine or a placebo.

The chain links TRBV27 to TRBJ2-1; 7 nucleotides agree with TRBD1. CDR1 MNHEY and CDR2 SMNVEV come from the germline V gene (reference sequence). The CDR3 has 13 residues. V gave up 6 bases and J gave up 5 bases; unmatched junction bases: 4. The CDR3 DNA reads as TGTGCCAGCAGGCCCGGGACAGACAATGAGCAGTTCTTC. Translation: CASRPGTDNEQFF.

The genes are TRBV3-1 (or the pseudogene TRBV3-2) and TRBJ2-2; D not resolved. Germline V gene sequence: CDR1 LGHDT, CDR2 YNNKEL (reference sequence). Between the trimmed V and J ends, which lost 4 bases and 3 bases, there was a span of 18 bases. CDR3 size: 17 residues. The CDR3 sequence is CASSLNFGVSDTGELFF. The CDR3 region has the DNA TGTGCCAGCAGCCTTAACTTCGGAGTTTCAGACACCGGGGAGCTGTTTTTT.

This chain connects TRBV4-2 to TRBJ2-2; D unresolved. V lost 1 base to trimming and J lost 8 bases, with 14 bases between them. The CDR3 is 15 amino acids. Germline V gives CDR1 LGHNA, CDR2 YNFKEQ. CDR3 bases: TGTGCCAGCAGCCAAGGGAGTAGCCCGCTAGGGGAGCTGTTTTTT. Translation gives CASSQGSSPLGELFF.

About this clone itself: Other DNA sequences of this sample code for an identical CDR3. The V gene is TRBV19, the J gene TRBJ1-2; tentative D call: TRBD1 (6 bases). This CDR3 region has 13 residues. The ends were cut back, 3 bases at V and 4 bases at J, with 9 bases in the middle. Germline CDR1 and CDR2: LNHDA and SQIVND (reference sequence). For the CDR3, the DNA is TGTGCCAGTAGTATCAGGGGCGGCTATGGCTACACCTTC. Protein: CASSIRGGYGYTF.

The chain is built from TRBV30 and TRBJ2-3; TRBD1 or TRBD2 may be the D gene (6 bases each). V lost 3 bases and J 7 bases, leaving 20 bases between the germline ends. The germline V gene encodes CDR1 GTSNPN and CDR2 SVGIG (reference sequence). There are 15 residues in the CDR3. The CDR3, as DNA: TGTGCCTGGAGAGGGGGAGGCAGGGGTCAAAATACGCAGTATTTT. It yields the protein CAWRGGGRGQNTQYF. Supplemented by reference TRBV30 and TRBJ2-3, the full variable domain reads SQTIHQWPATLVQPVGSPLSLECTVEGTSNPNLYWYRQAAGRGLQLLFYSVGIGQISSEVPQNLSASRPQDRQFILSSKKLLLSDSGFYLCAWRGGGRGQNTQYFGPGTRLTVL.

V is TRBV5-1 and J is TRBJ1-5; no clear D. This CDR3 spans 14 amino acids. In germline, CDR1 is SGHRS, CDR2 YFSETQ. The V end lost 0 bases, the J end lost 5 bases, and 9 bases lay between the germline ends. CDR3 protein: CASSLGGNDQPQHF. The CDR3 DNA sequence: TGCGCCAGCAGCTTGGGAGGGAACGATCAGCCCCAGCATTTT.

The chain has TRBV5-4 and TRBJ2-2; the match to TRBD2 covers 8 bases. V was clipped by 0 bases and J by 6 bases; unmatched bases: 4. Germline V gene lookup returns CDR1 SGHNT and CDR2 YYREEE (reference sequence). The CDR3 is 15 residues long. This CDR3 reads CASSLGGRSAGELFF. CDR3 coding DNA: TGTGCCAGCAGCTTGGGCGGGAGGAGCGCCGGGGAGCTGTTTTTT. The full variable domain, rest sourced from reference TRBV5-4 and TRBJ2-2, is ETGVTQSPTHLIKTRGQQVTLRCSSQSGHNTVSWYQQALGQGPQFIFQYYREEENGRGNFPPRFSGLQFPNYSSELNVNALELDDSALYLCASSLGGRSAGELFFGEGSRLTVL.

The J gene is TRBJ1-1, the V gene TRBV7-9; D is unclear. Germline CDR1 is SEHNR and CDR2 is FQNEAQ (reference sequence). V shed 1 base and J shed 4 bases, with 10 bases lying between them. The CDR3 has 14 residues. Here the CDR3 reads CASSLEGGPTEAFF. For the CDR3, the DNA is TGTGCCAGCAGCTTAGAAGGTGGTCCCACTGAAGCTTTCTTT.

The chain is built from TRBV30 and TRBJ2-5; D may match TRBD1 or TRBD2 (5 bases each). With 2 bases removed from V and 3 bases from J, the gap between germline ends came to 13 bases. The CDR3 spans 14 residues. Germline V gene lookup returns CDR1 GTSNPN and CDR2 SVGIG (reference sequence). The CDR3 region is CAWSKGLGEETQYF. The CDR3 nucleotides read TGTGCCTGGAGTAAAGGTTTGGGGGAAGAGACCCAGTACTTC.

This clone was seen a handful of times. This chain joins TRBV11-2 and TRBJ1-3; no firm D call. Germline V gene data show CDR1 as SGHAT and CDR2 as FQNNGV. The CDR3 runs to 16 residues. Trimming took off 7 bases at V and 2 bases at J, with 18 bases between the two ends. The chain's CDR3 is CASMGKLLGPGNTIYF. DNA for the CDR3: TGTGCCAGCATGGGGAAACTCCTTGGACCTGGAAACACCATATATTTT. Supplemented by reference TRBV11-2 and TRBJ1-3, the full variable domain reads EAGVAQSPRYKIIEKRQSVAFWCNPISGHATLYWYQQILGQGPKLLIQFQNNGVVDDSQLPKDRFSAERLKGVDSTLKIQPAKLEDSAVYLCASMGKLLGPGNTIYFGEGSWLTVV.

The chain combines TRBV6-5 with TRBJ2-3; no definite D call. Germline V CDR1 and CDR2: MNHEY, SVGAGI. V was cut by 8 bases and J by 5 bases, with 14 bases left in between. The CDR3 is 13 amino acids. DNA for the CDR3: TGTGCCAGCTCCTTCTTGGGTATAGATACGCAGTATTTT. This translates into CASSFLGIDTQYF.

The V call is TRBV2, the J call TRBJ1-2; D is undetermined. The length of the CDR3 is 12 residues. The V and J ends lost 4 bases and 4 bases respectively, with 7 bases between them. Germline V gene sequence: CDR1 SNHLY, CDR2 FYNNEI. The CDR3 DNA sequence: TGTGCCAGCAGTGTAACATCCTATGGCTACACCTTC. It translates to CASSVTSYGYTF.

The V gene is TRBV6-1, the J gene TRBJ1-4; maybe TRBD1 (5 bases). The V gene's germline CDR1 is MNHNS and CDR2 SASEGT. Trimming shortened V by 4 bases and J by 0 bases, and 12 bases separated the two germline ends. The CDR3 has 16 residues. The chain's CDR3 is CASSGGLGATNEKLFF. The CDR3 DNA reads TGTGCCAGCAGTGGAGGGTTGGGGGCAACTAATGAAAAACTGTTTTTT.

In its sample, this clone was seen once. This chain joins TRBV7-8 and TRBJ2-7; D not certain. Between the trimmed V and J ends, which lost 1 base and 0 bases, there was a span of 13 bases. This CDR3 comprises 16 residues. The germline V gene encodes CDR1 SGHVS and CDR2 FQNEAQ. The CDR3 region is CASSLGVAGTSYEQYF. In nucleotides, the CDR3 is TGTGCCAGCAGCTTAGGCGTGGCCGGAACCTCCTACGAGCAGTACTTC.

V and J are TRBV5-4 and TRBJ2-5; either TRBD1 or TRBD2 may fit D (5 bases each). The CDR3 is 15 residues long. Germline V gene data show CDR1 as SGHNT and CDR2 as YYREEE (reference sequence). V was clipped by 0 bases and J by 3 bases, with 12 bases between them. The CDR3 DNA is TGTGCCAGCAGCTTGGGAGGCCTGGGGGAAGAGACCCAGTACTTC. Protein: CASSLGGLGEETQYF.